This T cell receptor beta chain derives from a study of T cell repertoires in cytomegalovirus infection. As for the study in general: An indication of both CMV infection and matching HLA type came from public TCR beta signatures. Study observations and caveats: CMV-specific TCR beta clonotypes restricted by HLA-C dominated the ex vivo response.

TCRdb ran MiXCR on the reads and lists one entry per CDR3 protein. The table lists 310,000 or so distinct CDR3 sequences, approximately 8.9% of them singletons. This clonotype was observed at least ten times. Its antigen is as yet unknown. The junction had 4 bases not matched to a gene; V was cut back by 2 bases and J by 1 base. Germline CDR1 is MGHRA and CDR2 is YSYEKL. The CDR3 is 15 residues long. V is TRBV4-1 and J is TRBJ2-5; 7 bases align to TRBD2. Sequencing used PBMCs. The sequence derives from a human donor in good health (CMV status not recorded). Some clones in this sample may be carry-over from other donors' samples. The CDR3 DNA sequence: TGCGCCAGCAGCCAACAGCGGGGCCGCCAAGAGACCCAGTACTTC. Protein sequence: CASSQQRGRQETQYF.